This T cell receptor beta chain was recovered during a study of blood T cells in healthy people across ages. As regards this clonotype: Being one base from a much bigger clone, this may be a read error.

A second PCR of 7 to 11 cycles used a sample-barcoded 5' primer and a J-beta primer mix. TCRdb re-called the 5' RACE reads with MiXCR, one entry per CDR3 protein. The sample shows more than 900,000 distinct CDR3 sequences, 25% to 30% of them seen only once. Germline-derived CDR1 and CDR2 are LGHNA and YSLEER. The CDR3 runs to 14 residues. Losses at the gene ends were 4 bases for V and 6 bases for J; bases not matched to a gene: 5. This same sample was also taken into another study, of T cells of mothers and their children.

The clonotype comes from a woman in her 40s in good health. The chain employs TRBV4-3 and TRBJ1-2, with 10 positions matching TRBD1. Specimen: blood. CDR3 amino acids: CASSRGQGNHGYTF. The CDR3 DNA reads TGCGCCAGCAGCCGGGGACAGGGGAACCATGGCTACACCTTC.